Listed below are T cell receptor beta chains from one sample, sequenced in a study of blood T cell repertoires in COVID-19. The assay was immunoSEQ multiplex PCR, and TCRdb's table has in-frame clones only and misses some. This table has over 200,000 clones, about four fifths appearing once. Material for sequencing was peripheral blood. Every receptor here comes from an older man with acute or convalescent COVID-19. Each CDR3 is given without its conserved first and last residue. Where a row states a size, it is once, few, many or the class of an expanded clone; other rows omit it.

>-|TRBJ2-7|TRBV7-8
ASSLGTSGTYEQY
>-|TRBJ1-5|TRBV7-2
ASSFGTVNQPQH
>-|TRBJ1-5|TRBV27
ASSLWGRGANQPQH
>few|TRBJ1-2|TRBV3-1/TRBV3-2
ASSHGTGVGYT
>-|TRBJ2-7|TRBV5-1
ASSWGDRTYEQY
>-|TRBJ2-3|TRBV15
ATSRARNTQY
>-|TRBJ1-6|TRBV19
ASSRGQGVSPLH
>-|TRBJ1-5|TRBV3-1/TRBV3-2
ASSRGNQPQH
>-|TRBJ2-2|TRBV7-9
ASSRGTSGRIANTGELF
>-|TRBJ1-4|TRBV2
ASNQQETYEKLF
>-|TRBJ2-5|TRBV2
ASNSGGETQY
>-|TRBJ2-5|TRBV6-6
ASSPGQGTTGETQY